These T cell receptor beta chains were read from a single sample in a study of blood T cell repertoires in COVID-19. Sequencing was performed with immunoSEQ multiplex PCR; in TCRdb, only in-frame clones are kept and a portion is missing. The sample consists of around 190,000 clones, about 88% of them appearing once. Sequencing was performed on peripheral blood. The receptors originated from a man in his fifties or sixties with COVID-19, enrolled during active disease. CDR3s include the opening cysteine and the closing phenylalanine or tryptophan. D genes are given only for firm matches. Expanded clones get a size class; other rows say once, few or many, or leave the size out.

J: TRBJ2-4
D: TRBD1
size: once
V: TRBV12-5
DNA: TGTGCTAGTGGTTTGACGATGGACAGGGACCCCAAAAACATTCAGTACTTC
CDR3: CASGLTMDRDPKNIQYF

J: TRBJ1-6
D: NA
size: NA
V: TRBV9
DNA: TGTGCCAGCAGCGTAGAAGGGACCGGGAGTTCACCCCTCCACTTT
CDR3: CASSVEGTGSSPLHF

J: TRBJ1-1
D: TRBD1
size: NA
V: TRBV7-9
DNA: TGTGCCAGCAGCCAGGACAGGGGGATAAACACTGAAGCTTTCTTT
CDR3: CASSQDRGINTEAFF

J: TRBJ1-6
D: NA
size: few
V: TRBV9
DNA: TGTGCCAGCAGCCCAGGGACTGATCTCTCCCCCCTCCACTTT
CDR3: CASSPGTDLSPLHF

J: TRBJ1-5
D: NA
size: NA
V: TRBV6-5
DNA: TGTGCCAGCAGTCCCGGACAGCGCAATCAGCCCCAGCATTTT
CDR3: CASSPGQRNQPQHF

J: TRBJ2-2
D: TRBD2
size: NA
V: TRBV5-1
DNA: TGCGCCAGCAGCTTGGATCCCCCGGGACTAGCGGGAGGGGTTACCACCGGGGAGCTGTTTTTT
CDR3: CASSLDPPGLAGGVTTGELFF

J: TRBJ2-1
D: NA
size: NA
V: TRBV14
DNA: TGTGCCAGCAGCCAAGATTCCGTCAGGGGGGATGAGCAGTTCTTC
CDR3: CASSQDSVRGDEQFF

J: TRBJ2-2
D: TRBD2
size: NA
V: TRBV19
DNA: TGTGTCAGTAGTAACCCGGGACTAGCGGGAAGCACCGGGGAGCTGTTTTTT
CDR3: CVSSNPGLAGSTGELFF

J: TRBJ2-7
D: TRBD1
size: NA
V: TRBV4-2
DNA: TGTGCCAGCAGCGAAGGGACAGCTCGCTCCTACGAGCAGTACTTC
CDR3: CASSEGTARSYEQYF

J: TRBJ1-2
D: NA
size: few
V: TRBV27
DNA: TGTGCCAGCAGAGACCCTGGAGGTACTAATGGCTACACCTTC
CDR3: CASRDPGGTNGYTF

J: TRBJ1-3
D: NA
size: NA
V: TRBV2
DNA: TGTGCCAGCGGGATGGGATCAGGGGCTGGAAACACCATATATTTT
CDR3: CASGMGSGAGNTIYF

J: TRBJ2-5
D: TRBD2
size: NA
V: TRBV19
DNA: TGTGCCAGTAGTATTGGTAGCGGGGGCTGGGTAGAGACCCAGTACTTC
CDR3: CASSIGSGGWVETQYF

J: TRBJ2-1
D: TRBD2
size: NA
V: TRBV7-2
DNA: TGTGCCAGCAGCGCTCGACTAGCGGGAACCAATGAGCAGTTCTTC
CDR3: CASSARLAGTNEQFF

J: TRBJ2-7
D: TRBD1
size: NA
V: TRBV19
DNA: TGTGCCAGTACCGTCGGGACAGGGTCTAGCGAGCAGTACTTC
CDR3: CASTVGTGSSEQYF

J: TRBJ1-6
D: TRBD1
size: NA
V: TRBV6-6
DNA: TGTGCCAGCAGTTACTCGGGACAGACTTTTAATTCACCCCTCCACTTT
CDR3: CASSYSGQTFNSPLHF

J: TRBJ2-2
D: NA
size: NA
V: TRBV10-2
DNA: TGCGCCAGCAAAGGGGGAGGGCCGAACACCGGGGAGCTGTTTTTT
CDR3: CASKGGGPNTGELFF

J: TRBJ2-2
D: TRBD2
size: once
V: TRBV18
DNA: TGTGCCAGCTCACCTTCTGGGCGGGGGAGCGCGAACACCGGGGAGCTGTTTTTT
CDR3: CASSPSGRGSANTGELFF